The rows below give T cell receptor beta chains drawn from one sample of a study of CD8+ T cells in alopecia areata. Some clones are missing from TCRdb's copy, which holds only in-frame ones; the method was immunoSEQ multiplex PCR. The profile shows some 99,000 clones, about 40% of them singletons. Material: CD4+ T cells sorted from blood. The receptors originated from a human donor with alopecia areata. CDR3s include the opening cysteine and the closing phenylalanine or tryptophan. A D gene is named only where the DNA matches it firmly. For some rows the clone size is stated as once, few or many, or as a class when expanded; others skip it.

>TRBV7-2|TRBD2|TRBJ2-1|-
TGTGCCAGCAGCCCGCCCGGGGGGGTTGAGCAGTTCTTC
CASSPPGGVEQFF
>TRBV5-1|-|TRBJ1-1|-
TGCGCCAGCAGCTTGACAGGGATGAGGACTGAAGCTTTCTTT
CASSLTGMRTEAFF
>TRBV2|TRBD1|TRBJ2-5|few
TGTGCCAGCACGATTGCAACTACAGGGGTGACCCAGTACTTC
CASTIATTGVTQYF
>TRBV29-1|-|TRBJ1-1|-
TGCAGCGTTGAGGGGAACCGGGCTGAAGCTTTCTTT
CSVEGNRAEAFF
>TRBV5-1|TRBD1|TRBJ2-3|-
TGCGCCAGCAGCTCCGGGACAGGCCTTGGAGATACGCAGTATTTT
CASSSGTGLGDTQYF
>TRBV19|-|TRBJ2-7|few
TGTGCCAGTAGTATCGTCGCCCGGGATTACGAGCAGTACTTC
CASSIVARDYEQYF
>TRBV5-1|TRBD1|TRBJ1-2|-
TGCGCCAGCAGCTCGGATCCACAGGGGGCGCAGGGCTACACCTTC
CASSSDPQGAQGYTF
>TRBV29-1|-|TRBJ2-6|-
TGCAGCGTTGATCATTTCGGGGGGCGCCTGGGGGCCAACGTCCTGACTTTC
CSVDHFGGRLGANVLTF
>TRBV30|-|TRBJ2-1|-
TGTGCCTGGACCCCGGGGAACTATGAGCAGTTCTTC
CAWTPGNYEQFF
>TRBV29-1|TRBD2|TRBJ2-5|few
TGCAGCGTTCTTCGGGGGGGTCGGCAAGAGACCCAGTACTTC
CSVLRGGRQETQYF
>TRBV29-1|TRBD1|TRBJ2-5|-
TGCAGCGTTGCCCCCGGGACAGGGGTAAGGGAGACCCAGTACTTC
CSVAPGTGVRETQYF
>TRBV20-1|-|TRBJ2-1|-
TGCAGTGCCAGCGGAGATGAGCAGTTCTTC
CSASGDEQFF
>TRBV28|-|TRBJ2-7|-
TGTGCCAGCAGTTTCTACAGGGTATCGCTCGAGCAGTACTTC
CASSFYRVSLEQYF
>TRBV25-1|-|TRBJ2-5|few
TGTGCCAGCAGTAGGGGGGCCGAAGAGACCCAGTACTTC
CASSRGAEETQYF
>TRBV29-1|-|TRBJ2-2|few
TGCAGCGTTGAGCGGGGCCTTAACACCGGGGAGCTGTTTTTT
CSVERGLNTGELFF
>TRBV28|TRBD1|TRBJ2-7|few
TGTGCCACCTGGGACAGGGGCTCCTACGAGCAGTACTTC
CATWDRGSYEQYF
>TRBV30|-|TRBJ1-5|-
TGTGCCTGGAGTGCGAACGGGGATCAGCCCCAGCATTTT
CAWSANGDQPQHF
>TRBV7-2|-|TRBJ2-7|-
TGTGCCAGCAGCTTAGTAGTTTCGGGGTCAGGGGCATCCTACGAGCAGTACTTC
CASSLVVSGSGASYEQYF
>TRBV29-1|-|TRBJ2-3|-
TGCAGCGTTGAGGGTCGACCTAGCACAGATACGCAGTATTTT
CSVEGRPSTDTQYF
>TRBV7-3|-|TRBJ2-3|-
TGTGCCAGCAGCTTGGACGGTTCCGCAAGAGGGGGAGCAGATACGCAGTATTTT
CASSLDGSARGGADTQYF
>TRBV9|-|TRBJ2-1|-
TGTGCCAGCAGCGTGGGGCAGTACAATGAGCAGTTCTTC
CASSVGQYNEQFF
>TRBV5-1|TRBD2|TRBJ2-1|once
TGCGCCAGCAGCCCACTAGCGACTGAGCAGTTCTTC
CASSPLATEQFF